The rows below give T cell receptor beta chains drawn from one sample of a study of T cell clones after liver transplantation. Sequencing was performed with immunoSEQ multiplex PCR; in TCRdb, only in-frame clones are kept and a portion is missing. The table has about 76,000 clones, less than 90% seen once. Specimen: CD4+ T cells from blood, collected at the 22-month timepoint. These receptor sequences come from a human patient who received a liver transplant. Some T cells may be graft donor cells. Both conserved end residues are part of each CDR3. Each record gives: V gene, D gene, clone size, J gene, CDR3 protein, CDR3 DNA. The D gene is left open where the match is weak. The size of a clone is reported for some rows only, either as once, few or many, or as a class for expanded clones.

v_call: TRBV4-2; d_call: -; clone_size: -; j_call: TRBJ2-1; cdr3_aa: CASSQNDWSGGNEQFF; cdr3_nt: TGTGCCAGCAGCCAAAATGATTGGAGTGGTGGCAATGAGCAGTTCTTC
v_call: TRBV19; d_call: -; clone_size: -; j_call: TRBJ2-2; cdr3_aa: CASSIAGSIAGELFF; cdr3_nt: TGTGCCAGTAGTATTGCGGGAAGTATAGCCGGGGAGCTGTTTTTT
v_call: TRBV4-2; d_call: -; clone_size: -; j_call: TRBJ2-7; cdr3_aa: CASRTLQGSDYEQYF; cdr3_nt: TGTGCCAGCAGAACCTTACAGGGTTCGGATTACGAGCAGTACTTC
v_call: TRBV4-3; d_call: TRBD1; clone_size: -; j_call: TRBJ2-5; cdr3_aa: CASSKGLGGSETQYF; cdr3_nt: TGCGCCAGCAGCAAGGGGTTAGGGGGCTCAGAGACCCAGTACTTC
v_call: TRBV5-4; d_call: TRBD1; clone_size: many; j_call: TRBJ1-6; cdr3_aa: CASSFGTGDSPLHF; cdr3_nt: TGTGCCAGCAGCTTCGGCACAGGGGATTCACCCCTCCACTTT
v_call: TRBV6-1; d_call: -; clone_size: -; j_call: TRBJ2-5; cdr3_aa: CASSGTGTPRVKTQYF; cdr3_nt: TGTGCCAGCAGTGGGACCGGGACCCCTCGGGTGAAAACCCAGTACTTC
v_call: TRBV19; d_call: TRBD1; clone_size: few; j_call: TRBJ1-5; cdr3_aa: CASRRTGSDQPQHF; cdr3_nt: TGTGCCAGTAGGAGGACAGGGTCGGATCAGCCCCAGCATTTT
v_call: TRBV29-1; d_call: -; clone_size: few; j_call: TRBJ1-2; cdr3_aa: CSIPGGGGLLSYTF; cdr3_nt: TGCAGCATACCGGGAGGGGGGGGGCTGTTGAGCTACACCTTC
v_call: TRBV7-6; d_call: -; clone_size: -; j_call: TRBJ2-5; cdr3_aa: CASSLIQETQYF; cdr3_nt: TGTGCCAGCAGCTTAATCCAAGAGACCCAGTACTTC
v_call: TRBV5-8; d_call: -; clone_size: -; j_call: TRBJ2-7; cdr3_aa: CASSRGLGYEQYF; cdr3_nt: TGTGCCAGCAGCCGGGGGCTGGGCTACGAGCAGTACTTC
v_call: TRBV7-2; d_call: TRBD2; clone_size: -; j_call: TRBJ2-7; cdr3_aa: CASSSLASTYEQYF; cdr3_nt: TGTGCCAGCAGCTCACTAGCGTCAACCTACGAGCAGTACTTC
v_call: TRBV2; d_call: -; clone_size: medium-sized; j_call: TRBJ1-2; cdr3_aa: CASSVTEGDYGYTF; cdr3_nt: TGTGCCAGCAGTGTAACTGAGGGGGACTATGGCTACACCTTC
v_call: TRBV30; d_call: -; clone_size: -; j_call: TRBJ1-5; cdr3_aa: CAWGREVSQPQHF; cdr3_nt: TGTGCCTGGGGGAGGGAGGTAAGCCAGCCCCAGCATTTT
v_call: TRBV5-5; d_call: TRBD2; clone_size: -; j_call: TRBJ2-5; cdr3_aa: CASSVRLAGGQETQYF; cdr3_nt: TGTGCCAGCAGCGTGAGACTAGCGGGGGGCCAAGAGACCCAGTACTTC
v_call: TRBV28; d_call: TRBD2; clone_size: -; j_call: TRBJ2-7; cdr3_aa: CASSFLAGRRWQYF; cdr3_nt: TGTGCCAGCAGTTTCCTAGCGGGAAGACGATGGCAGTACTTC
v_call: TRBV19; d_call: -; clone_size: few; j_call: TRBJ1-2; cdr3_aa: CASIGGLYYGYTF; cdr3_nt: TGTGCCAGTATCGGGGGGCTATACTATGGCTACACCTTC
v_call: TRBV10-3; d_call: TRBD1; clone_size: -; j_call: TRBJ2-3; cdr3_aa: CAIRAGTGGTDTQYF; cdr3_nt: TGTGCCATCAGAGCCGGGACAGGGGGCACAGATACGCAGTATTTT
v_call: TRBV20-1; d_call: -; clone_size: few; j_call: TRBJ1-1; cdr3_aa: CSARGRDKAFF; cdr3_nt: TGCAGTGCTAGAGGGCGTGATAAAGCTTTCTTT
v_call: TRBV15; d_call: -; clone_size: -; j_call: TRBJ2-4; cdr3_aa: CATSRAGDSSMNIQYF; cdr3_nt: TGTGCCACCAGCAGAGCTGGGGACTCCTCTATGAACATTCAGTACTTC
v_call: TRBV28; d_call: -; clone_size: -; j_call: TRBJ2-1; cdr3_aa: CASSSPSTPKIEQFF; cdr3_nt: TGTGCCAGCAGTTCCCCCTCCACCCCAAAGATTGAGCAGTTCTTC
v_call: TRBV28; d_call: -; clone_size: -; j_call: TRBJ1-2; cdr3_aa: CASRPGGGDGYTF; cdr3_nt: TGTGCCAGCAGACCCGGTGGGGGAGATGGCTACACCTTC
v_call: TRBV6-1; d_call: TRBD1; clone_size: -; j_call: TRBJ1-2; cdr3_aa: CASIPGQRYGYTF; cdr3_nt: TGTGCCAGCATACCGGGACAGAGGTATGGCTACACCTTC
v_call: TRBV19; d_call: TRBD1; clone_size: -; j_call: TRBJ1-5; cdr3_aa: CASSGQGATQPQHF; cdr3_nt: TGTGCCAGTAGTGGGCAGGGGGCCACTCAGCCCCAGCATTTT
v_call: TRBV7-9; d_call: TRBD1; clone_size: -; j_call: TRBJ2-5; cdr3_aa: CASSLVTGGPETQYF; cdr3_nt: TGTGCCAGCAGCTTGGTGACAGGGGGCCCAGAGACCCAGTACTTC
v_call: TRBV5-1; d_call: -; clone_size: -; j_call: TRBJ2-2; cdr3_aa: CASSTGQGGGTGELFF; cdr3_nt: TGCGCCAGCAGCACTGGACAGGGAGGGGGCACCGGGGAGCTGTTTTTT
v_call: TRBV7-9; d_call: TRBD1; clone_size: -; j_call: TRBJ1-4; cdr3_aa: CASSLRDRGITNEKLFF; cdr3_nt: TGTGCCAGCAGCTTAAGGGACAGGGGGATAACTAATGAAAAACTGTTTTTT
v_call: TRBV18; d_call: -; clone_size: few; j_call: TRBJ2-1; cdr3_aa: CASSPSRSSYNEQFF; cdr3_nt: TGTGCCAGCTCACCATCGAGGAGCTCCTACAATGAGCAGTTCTTC